This T cell receptor beta chain is drawn from a study of blood T cell repertoires in COVID-19. Study overall: Specimens from acute and convalescent COVID-19 originated in the United States, Italy and Spain. From T cells, B-cell-depleted T cells, or PBMCs came the material, which was cDNA or gDNA.

Per the authors' pipeline: For nucleated cells, counts were estimated from reference gene primer amplification. Produced via immunoSEQ multiplex PCR; TCRdb's table is partial and in-frame only. The D gene and trimming were derived from the DNA, and the V and J assignments and clone size from that table. This table holds under 200,000 clones, around 86% found once. This clone has only one observation. The germline gives CDR1 ENHRY, CDR2 SYGVKD. CDR3 length equals 14 residues. Trimming took 6 bases from V and 1 from J; bases not matched to a gene: 4. This clonotype was sampled from a woman of 80 years or more in a cohort sampled during active or convalescent COVID-19. Material: peripheral blood. The rearrangement uses TRBV10-3 and TRBJ2-3; 7 nucleotides agree with TRBD2. CDR3 nucleotides: TGTGCCATCAGCCGGGGGGACGGCACAGATACGCAGTATTTT. It specifies CAISRGDGTDTQYF.